This T cell receptor beta chain was documented in a study of post-analysis software for immune sequencing data. Study details: Multiple sclerosis in the patients followed relapsing-remitting, secondary progressive and progressive-relapsing courses. Study-level findings and limits: When patients were compared with controls, about five TRBV segments were more frequent, TRBV5-6, TRBV5-1 and TRBV20-1 among them. Among multiple sclerosis patients, normalized Chao1 diversity was significantly below that of controls. The authors found that F measure strongly co-clustered same-batch samples.

CDR1 and CDR2 (germline): DFQATT, SNEGSKA (reference sequence). The CDR3 extends over 12 amino acids. V lost 5 bases to trimming and J lost 4 bases, with 11 bases between them. Prepared TCR beta cDNA libraries contained unique molecular identifiers. About 500,000 cDNA molecules were obtained per 1 to 10 million input T cells. One entry per CDR3 protein results from TCRdb running MiXCR on the PCR reads. The sample shows about 430,000 distinct CDR3 sequences, approximately 39% of them seen only once. This clonotype was observed a few times. As yet, its antigen is unknown. Sample: blood. The V call is TRBV20-1, the J call TRBJ1-1; maybe TRBD1 (6 bases). The receptor was derived from a girl aged 2 to 10 with multiple sclerosis. This chain's CDR3 is CSAPTGTTEAFF. The DNA for the CDR3 is TGCAGTGCTCCAACAGGGACCACTGAAGCTTTCTTT.